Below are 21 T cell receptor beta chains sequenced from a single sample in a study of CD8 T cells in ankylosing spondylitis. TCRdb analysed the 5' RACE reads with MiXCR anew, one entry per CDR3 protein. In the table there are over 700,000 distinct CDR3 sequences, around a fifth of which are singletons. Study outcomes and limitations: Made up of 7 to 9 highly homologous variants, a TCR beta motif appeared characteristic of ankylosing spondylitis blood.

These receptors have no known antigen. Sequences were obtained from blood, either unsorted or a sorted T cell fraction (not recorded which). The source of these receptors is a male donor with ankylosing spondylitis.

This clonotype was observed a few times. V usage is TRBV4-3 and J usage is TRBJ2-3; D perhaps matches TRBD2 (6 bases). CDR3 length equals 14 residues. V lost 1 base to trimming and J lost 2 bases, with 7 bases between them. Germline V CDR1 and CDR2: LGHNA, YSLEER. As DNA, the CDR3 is TGCGCCAGCAGCCAAGGCGGGGTCACAGATACGCAGTATTTT. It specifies CASSQGGVTDTQYF.

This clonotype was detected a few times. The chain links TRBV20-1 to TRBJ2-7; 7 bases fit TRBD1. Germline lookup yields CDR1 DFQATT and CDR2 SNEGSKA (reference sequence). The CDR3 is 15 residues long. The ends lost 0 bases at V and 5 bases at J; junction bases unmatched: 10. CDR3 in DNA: TGCAGTGCTAGAGATGATCGAAGACAGGGCGACGAGCAGTACTTC. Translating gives CSARDDRRQGDEQYF.

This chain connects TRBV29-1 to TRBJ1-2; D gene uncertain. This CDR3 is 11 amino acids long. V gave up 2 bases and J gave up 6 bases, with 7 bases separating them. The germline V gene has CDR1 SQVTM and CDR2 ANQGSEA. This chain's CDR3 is CSVEQADGYTF. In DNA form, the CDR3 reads TGCAGCGTTGAACAGGCCGATGGCTACACCTTC.

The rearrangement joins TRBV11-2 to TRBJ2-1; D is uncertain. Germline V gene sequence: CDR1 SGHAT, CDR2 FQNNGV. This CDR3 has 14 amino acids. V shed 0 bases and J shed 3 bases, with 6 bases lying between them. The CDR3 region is CASSLETFYNEQFF. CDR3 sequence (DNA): TGTGCCAGCAGCTTAGAGACCTTCTACAATGAGCAGTTCTTC.

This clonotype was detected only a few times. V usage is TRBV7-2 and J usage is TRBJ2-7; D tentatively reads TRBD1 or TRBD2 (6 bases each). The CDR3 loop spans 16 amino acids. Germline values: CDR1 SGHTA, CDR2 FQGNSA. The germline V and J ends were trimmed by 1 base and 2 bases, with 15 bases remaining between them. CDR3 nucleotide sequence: TGTGCCAGCAGCTTAGGAGGGGGAGGAGTCCCCTACGAGCAGTACTTC. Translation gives CASSLGGGGVPYEQYF.

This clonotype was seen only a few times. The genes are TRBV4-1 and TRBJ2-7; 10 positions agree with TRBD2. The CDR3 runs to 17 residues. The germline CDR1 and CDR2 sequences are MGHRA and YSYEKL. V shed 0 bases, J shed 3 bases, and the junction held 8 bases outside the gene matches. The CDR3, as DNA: TGCGCCAGCAGCCAAGATCGGGTCAGCGGGGGGGACTACGAGCAGTACTTC. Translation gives CASSQDRVSGGDYEQYF.

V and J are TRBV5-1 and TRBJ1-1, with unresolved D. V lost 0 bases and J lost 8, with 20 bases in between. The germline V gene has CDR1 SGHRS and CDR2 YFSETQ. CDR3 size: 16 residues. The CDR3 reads CASSLVVLAGPAEAFF. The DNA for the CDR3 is TGCGCCAGCAGCTTGGTCGTCTTAGCGGGCCCAGCAGAAGCTTTCTTT.

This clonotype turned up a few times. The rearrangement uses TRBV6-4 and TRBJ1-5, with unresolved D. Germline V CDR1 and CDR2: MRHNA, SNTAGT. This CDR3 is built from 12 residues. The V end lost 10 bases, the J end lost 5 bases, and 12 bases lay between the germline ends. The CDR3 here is CAIPWRDQPQHF. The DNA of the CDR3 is TGTGCCATCCCTTGGAGGGATCAGCCCCAGCATTTT.

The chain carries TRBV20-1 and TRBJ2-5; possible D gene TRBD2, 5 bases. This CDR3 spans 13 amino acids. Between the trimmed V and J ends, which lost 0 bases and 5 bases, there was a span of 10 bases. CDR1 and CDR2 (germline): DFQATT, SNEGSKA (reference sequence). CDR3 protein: CSARDSELETQYF. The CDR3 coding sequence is TGCAGTGCTAGAGATAGCGAGTTGGAGACCCAGTACTTC.

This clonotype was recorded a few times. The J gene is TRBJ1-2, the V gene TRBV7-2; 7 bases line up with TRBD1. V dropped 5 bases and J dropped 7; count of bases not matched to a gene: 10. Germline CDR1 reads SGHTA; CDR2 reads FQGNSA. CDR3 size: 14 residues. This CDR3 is CASSAPGQWVGYTF. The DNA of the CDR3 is TGTGCCAGCAGCGCGCCGGGACAGTGGGTTGGCTACACCTTC.

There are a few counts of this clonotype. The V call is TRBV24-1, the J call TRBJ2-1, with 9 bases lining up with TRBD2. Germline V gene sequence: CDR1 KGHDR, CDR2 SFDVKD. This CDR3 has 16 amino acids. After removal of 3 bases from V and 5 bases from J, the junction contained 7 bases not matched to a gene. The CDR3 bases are TGTGCCACCAGTGATCATAGCGGGAGCCAAAACAATGAGCAGTTCTTC. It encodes CATSDHSGSQNNEQFF.

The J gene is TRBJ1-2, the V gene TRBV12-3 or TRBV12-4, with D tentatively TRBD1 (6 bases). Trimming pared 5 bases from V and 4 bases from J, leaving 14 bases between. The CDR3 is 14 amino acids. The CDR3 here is CASSPPDSLYGYTF. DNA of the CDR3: TGTGCCAGCAGTCCCCCGGACAGCCTCTATGGCTACACCTTC.

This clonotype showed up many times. The CDR3 DNA sequence: TGCGCCAGCAGCGGCGGGACAGGGGGTACAGATACGCAGTATTTT. This encodes CASSGGTGGTDTQYF. The V and J genes are TRBV5-1 and TRBJ2-3; TRBD1 matches at 11 bases. The germline gives CDR1 SGHRS, CDR2 YFSETQ. The CDR3 is 15 amino acids. The trim removed 4 bases at V and 3 bases at J, leaving 4 bases unmatched.

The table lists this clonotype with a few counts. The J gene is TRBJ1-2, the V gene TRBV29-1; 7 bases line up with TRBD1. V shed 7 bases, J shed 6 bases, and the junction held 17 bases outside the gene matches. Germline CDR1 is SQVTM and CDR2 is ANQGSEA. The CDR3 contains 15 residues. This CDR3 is CSATGDYNLLDGYTF. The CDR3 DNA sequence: TGCAGCGCAACAGGGGACTACAACTTGTTAGATGGCTACACCTTC.

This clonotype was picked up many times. The chain's CDR3 is CASSRNRDNEQFF. The CDR3 region has the DNA TGTGCCAGCAGCCGAAACAGGGATAATGAGCAGTTCTTC. The J gene is TRBJ2-1, the V gene TRBV4-2; the D gene is possibly TRBD1 (6 bases). V gave up 4 bases and J gave up 7 bases, with 11 bases separating them. The germline CDR1 and CDR2 sequences are LGHNA and YNFKEQ. The CDR3 is made up of 13 amino acids.

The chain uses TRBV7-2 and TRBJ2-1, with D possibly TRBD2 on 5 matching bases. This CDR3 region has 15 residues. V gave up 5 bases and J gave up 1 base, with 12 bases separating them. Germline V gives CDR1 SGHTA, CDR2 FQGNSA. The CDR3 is CASSPRELSYNEQFF. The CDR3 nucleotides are TGTGCCAGCAGCCCTAGGGAGTTATCCTACAATGAGCAGTTCTTC.

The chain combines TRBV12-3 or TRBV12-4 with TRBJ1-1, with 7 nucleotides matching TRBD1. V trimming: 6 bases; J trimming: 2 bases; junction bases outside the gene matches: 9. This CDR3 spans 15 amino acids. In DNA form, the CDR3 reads TGTGCCAGCAGGAACGCCGGGACAGTAAACACTGAAGCTTTCTTT. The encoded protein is CASRNAGTVNTEAFF.

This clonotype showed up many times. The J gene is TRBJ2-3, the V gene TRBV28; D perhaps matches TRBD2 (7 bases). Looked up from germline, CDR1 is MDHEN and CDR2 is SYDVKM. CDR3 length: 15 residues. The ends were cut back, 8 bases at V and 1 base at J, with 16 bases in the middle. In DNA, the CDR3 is TGTGCCAGCGGGAGGGGGGGCCTAGGCACAGATACGCAGTATTTT. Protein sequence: CASGRGGLGTDTQYF.

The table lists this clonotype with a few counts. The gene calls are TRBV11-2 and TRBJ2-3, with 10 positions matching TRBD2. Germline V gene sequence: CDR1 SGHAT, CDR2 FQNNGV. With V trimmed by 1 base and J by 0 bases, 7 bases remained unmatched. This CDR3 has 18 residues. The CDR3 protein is CASSLVPSGSLSTDTQYF. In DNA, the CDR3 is TGTGCCAGCAGCTTAGTTCCTAGCGGGAGCCTTAGCACAGATACGCAGTATTTT. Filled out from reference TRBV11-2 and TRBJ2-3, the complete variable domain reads EAGVAQSPRYKIIEKRQSVAFWCNPISGHATLYWYQQILGQGPKLLIQFQNNGVVDDSQLPKDRFSAERLKGVDSTLKIQPAKLEDSAVYLCASSLVPSGSLSTDTQYFGPGTRLTVL.

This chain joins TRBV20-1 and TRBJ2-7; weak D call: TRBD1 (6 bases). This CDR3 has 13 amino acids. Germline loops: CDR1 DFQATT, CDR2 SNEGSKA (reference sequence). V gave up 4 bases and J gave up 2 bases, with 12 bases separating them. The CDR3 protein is CSATIQGPYEQYF. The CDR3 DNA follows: TGCAGTGCTACGATACAGGGCCCCTACGAGCAGTACTTC.

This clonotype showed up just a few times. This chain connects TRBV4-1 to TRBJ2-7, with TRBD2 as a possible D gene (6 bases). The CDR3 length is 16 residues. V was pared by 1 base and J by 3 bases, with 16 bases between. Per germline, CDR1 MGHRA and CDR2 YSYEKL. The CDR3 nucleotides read TGCGCCAGCAGCCAAGGGGCCGGGAGCTCCCTCTACGAGCAGTACTTC. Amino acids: CASSQGAGSSLYEQYF.